These 9 T cell receptor beta chains share one sample of origin, sequenced in a study of blood T cell repertoires in COVID-19. Produced via immunoSEQ multiplex PCR; TCRdb's table is partial and in-frame only. The data hold approximately 100,000 clones, with roughly four fifths observed a single time. The sequenced sample consisted of peripheral blood. The receptors derive from a human donor in a cohort sampled during active COVID-19.

V is TRBV7-2 and J is TRBJ2-3; 11 bases agree with TRBD2. The CDR3 loop spans 17 amino acids. Germline CDR1 is SGHTA and CDR2 is FQGNSA. V shed 0 bases, J shed 5 bases, and the junction held 7 bases outside the gene matches. The CDR3 loop reads CASSLALAGGGLDTQYF. The DNA for the CDR3 is TGTGCCAGCAGCTTAGCTCTAGCGGGGGGCGGATTAGATACGCAGTATTTT.

The chain carries TRBV18 and TRBJ2-3; 9 bases are a match to TRBD1. The CDR3 covers 13 residues. J lost 2 bases, V lost 10 bases, and 4 bases had no gene match. Germline assignment: CDR1 KGHSH and CDR2 LQKENI. The CDR3 nucleotides read TGTGCCACCAGGGACAGGGACACAGATACGCAGTATTTT. Encoded protein: CATRDRDTDTQYF.

In this sample, this clone turned up a few times. The V call is TRBV30, the J call TRBJ2-5; no definite D call. This CDR3 has 13 residues. Germline V gene lookup returns CDR1 GTSNPN and CDR2 SVGIG (reference sequence). V was trimmed by 0 bases and J by 5 bases, leaving 10 bases between them. CDR3 coding DNA: TGTGCCTGGAGTGTAAGTAGTTTGGAGACCCAGTACTTC. Its protein product is CAWSVSSLETQYF.

The CDR3 DNA reads as TGTGCCAGCAGTTACTCGCCGGGGGAGTCCTACGAGCAGTACTTC. Protein: CASSYSPGESYEQYF. The V call is TRBV6-5, the J call TRBJ2-7; D is perhaps TRBD2 (6 bases). V lost 0 bases and J lost 1, with 10 bases in between. The CDR3 extends over 15 amino acids. Germline CDR1 MNHEY, CDR2 SVGAGI.

This clone was recorded only once. The chain combines TRBV4-3 with TRBJ1-4; tentatively, D is TRBD1 (5 bases). CDR3 size: 15 residues. Trimming removed 1 base at V and 5 bases at J, with 11 bases between. Per the germline V gene, CDR1 is LGHNA and CDR2 is YSLEER. The CDR3 sequence is CASSQGRGQNEKLFF. CDR3 DNA sequence: TGCGCCAGCAGCCAAGGGAGGGGTCAGAATGAAAAACTGTTTTTT.

This chain joins TRBV24-1 and TRBJ2-3; 8 bases are a match to TRBD2. Germline V CDR1 and CDR2: KGHDR, SFDVKD. The CDR3 is made up of 15 amino acids. With V trimmed by 1 base and J by 4 bases, 3 bases remained unmatched. The DNA for the CDR3 is TGTGCCACCAGTGATTTCTGGCGGGAGGCAGATACGCAGTATTTT. The encoded protein is CATSDFWREADTQYF.

The V and J genes are TRBV2 and TRBJ2-1; 8 positions agree with TRBD2. V gave up 8 bases and J gave up 5 bases; unmatched junction bases: 14. Germline V gene sequence: CDR1 SNHLY, CDR2 FYNNEI. The CDR3 extends over 16 amino acids. CDR3 loop: CASGHLSGVGDNEQFF. For the CDR3, the DNA is TGTGCCAGCGGTCACCTTAGCGGGGTAGGCGACAATGAGCAGTTCTTC.

The rearrangement links TRBV18 to TRBJ2-7, with D hard to call. The V end lost 1 base, the J end lost 0 bases, and 10 bases lay between the germline ends. The V gene's germline CDR1 is KGHSH and CDR2 LQKENI. The CDR3 loop spans 15 amino acids. CDR3 protein: CASSPQQVSSYEQYF. In DNA, the CDR3 is TGTGCCAGCTCACCACAGCAGGTGAGCTCCTACGAGCAGTACTTC.

For this clone: Other DNA sequences in the sample encode the same CDR3. The V and J genes are TRBV18 and TRBJ2-7; TRBD1 aligns across 7 bases. Germline V gene data show CDR1 as KGHSH and CDR2 as LQKENI. V was pared by 6 bases and J by 3 bases, with 5 bases of the junction left unmatched. The CDR3 runs 13 residues. The CDR3 is CASSPDRNYEQYF. CDR3 DNA sequence: TGTGCCAGCTCCCCGGACAGGAACTACGAGCAGTACTTC.